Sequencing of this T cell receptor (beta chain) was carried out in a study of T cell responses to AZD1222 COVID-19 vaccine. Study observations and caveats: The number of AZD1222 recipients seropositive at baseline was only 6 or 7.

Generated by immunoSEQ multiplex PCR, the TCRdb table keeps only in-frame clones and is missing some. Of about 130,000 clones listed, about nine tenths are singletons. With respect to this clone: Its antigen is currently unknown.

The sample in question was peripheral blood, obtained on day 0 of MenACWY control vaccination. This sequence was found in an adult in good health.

The CDR3 reads CASTSVYNEQFF. DNA for the CDR3: TGTGCCAGCACTAGCGTCTACAATGAGCAGTTCTTC. The chain is built from TRBV3-1 (or the pseudogene TRBV3-2) and TRBJ2-1, with a weak D call TRBD2 (6 bases). CDR1 is LGHDT and CDR2 is YNNKEL in the germline V gene (reference sequence). The CDR3 consists of 12 residues. The V gene lost 7 bases and the J gene lost 3 bases, with 7 bases spanning the gap.